This entry describes one TCR beta chain. This CDR3 is 14 amino acids long. Looked up from germline, CDR1 is ENHRY and CDR2 is SYGVKD. Trimming took off 0 bases at V and 4 bases at J, with 9 bases between the two ends. The data were obtained in a study of blood T cell repertoires in COVID-19. The method was immunoSEQ multiplex PCR; TCRdb's version includes in-frame clones alone and lacks a portion of them. The repertoire consists of about 290,000 clones, with about nine tenths occurring once and the leading ten covering 1.5% to 2%. The rearrangement joins TRBV10-3 to TRBJ1-2, with D maybe TRBD1 (5 bases). The clonotype was recovered from a middle-aged woman who had recovered from COVID-19. What was sequenced was PBMCs or T cells enriched from blood (not recorded which). CDR3 protein: CAISESGLPYGYTF. CDR3 coding DNA: TGTGCCATCAGTGAGTCGGGGCTCCCCTATGGCTACACCTTC.